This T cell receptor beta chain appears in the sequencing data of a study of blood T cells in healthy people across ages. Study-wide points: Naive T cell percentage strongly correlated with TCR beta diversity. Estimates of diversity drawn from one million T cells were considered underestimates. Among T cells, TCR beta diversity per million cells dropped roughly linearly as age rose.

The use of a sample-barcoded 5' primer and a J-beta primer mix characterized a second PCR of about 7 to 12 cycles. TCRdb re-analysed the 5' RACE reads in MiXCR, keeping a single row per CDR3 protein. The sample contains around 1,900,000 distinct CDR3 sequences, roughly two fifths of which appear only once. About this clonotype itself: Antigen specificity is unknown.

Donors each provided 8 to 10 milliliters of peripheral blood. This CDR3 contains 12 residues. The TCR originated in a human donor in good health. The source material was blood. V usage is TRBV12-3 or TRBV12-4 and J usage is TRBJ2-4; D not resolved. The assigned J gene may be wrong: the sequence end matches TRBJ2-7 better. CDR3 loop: CVSKTEPGEQYF. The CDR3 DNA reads TGTGTCAGTAAAACCGAACCGGGCGAGCAGTACTTC.